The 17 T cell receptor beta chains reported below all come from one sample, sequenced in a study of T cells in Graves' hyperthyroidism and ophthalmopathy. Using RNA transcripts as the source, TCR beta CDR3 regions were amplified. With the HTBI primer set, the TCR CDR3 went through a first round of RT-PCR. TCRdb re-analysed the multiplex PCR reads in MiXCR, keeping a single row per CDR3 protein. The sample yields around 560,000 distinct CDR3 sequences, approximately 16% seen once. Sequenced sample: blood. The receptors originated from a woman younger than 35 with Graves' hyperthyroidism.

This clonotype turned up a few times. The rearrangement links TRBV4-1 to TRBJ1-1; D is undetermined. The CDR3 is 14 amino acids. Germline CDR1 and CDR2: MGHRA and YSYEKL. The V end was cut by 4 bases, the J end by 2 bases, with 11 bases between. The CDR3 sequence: CASSRGLINTEAFF. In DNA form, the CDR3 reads TGCGCCAGCAGCCGAGGACTGATTAACACTGAAGCTTTCTTT.

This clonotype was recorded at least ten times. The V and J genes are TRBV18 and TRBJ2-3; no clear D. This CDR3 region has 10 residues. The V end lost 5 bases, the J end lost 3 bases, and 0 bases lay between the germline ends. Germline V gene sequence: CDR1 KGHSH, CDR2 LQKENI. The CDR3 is CASSTDTQYF. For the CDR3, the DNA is TGTGCCAGCTCAACAGATACGCAGTATTTT.

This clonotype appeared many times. This CDR3 is CSAIAGYPYEQYF. The CDR3 coding sequence is TGCAGCGCGATAGCGGGATATCCCTACGAGCAGTACTTC. The rearrangement joins TRBV29-1 to TRBJ2-7, with 8 positions matching TRBD2. V was clipped by 7 bases and J by 2 bases; unmatched bases: 7. The CDR3 contains 13 residues. Germline V CDR1 and CDR2: SQVTM, ANQGSEA.

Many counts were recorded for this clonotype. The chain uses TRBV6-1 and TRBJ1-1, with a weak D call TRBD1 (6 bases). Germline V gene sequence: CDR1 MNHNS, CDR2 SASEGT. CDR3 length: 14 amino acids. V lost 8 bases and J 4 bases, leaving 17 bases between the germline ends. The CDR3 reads CASLYWQGSTEAFF. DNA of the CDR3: TGTGCCAGCCTCTATTGGCAGGGGAGCACTGAAGCTTTCTTT.

CDR3 sequence: CASSLSGMGAYGYTF. For the CDR3, the DNA is TGTGCCAGCAGTTTATCCGGTATGGGGGCCTATGGCTACACCTTC. V is TRBV27 and J is TRBJ1-2; D might be TRBD1 (6 bases). Germline V gene lookup returns CDR1 MNHEY and CDR2 SMNVEV (reference sequence). The length of the CDR3 is 15 residues. Deletions cut 0 bases from V and 4 bases from J, with 12 bases between.

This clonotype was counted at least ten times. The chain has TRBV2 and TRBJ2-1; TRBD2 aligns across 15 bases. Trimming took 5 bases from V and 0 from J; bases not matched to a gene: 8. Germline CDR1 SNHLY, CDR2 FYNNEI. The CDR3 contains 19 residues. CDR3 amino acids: CASSTSGTSGGSSYNEQFF. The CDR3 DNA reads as TGTGCCAGCAGTACCTCCGGGACTAGCGGGGGGAGCTCCTACAATGAGCAGTTCTTC.

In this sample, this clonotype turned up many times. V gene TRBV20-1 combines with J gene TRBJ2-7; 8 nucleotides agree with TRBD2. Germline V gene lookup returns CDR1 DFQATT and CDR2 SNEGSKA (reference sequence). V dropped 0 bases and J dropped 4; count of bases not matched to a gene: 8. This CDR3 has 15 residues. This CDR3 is CSARDPRTSSYEQYF. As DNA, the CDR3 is TGCAGTGCTAGAGATCCGAGGACTAGCTCGTACGAGCAGTACTTC.

The CDR3: CASTTRTSGSYEQYF. CDR3 DNA: TGCGCCAGCACCACACGGACTAGCGGGAGTTACGAGCAGTACTTC. The chain carries TRBV5-1 and TRBJ2-7, with 13 bases that match TRBD2. V shed 6 bases and J 4 bases; nucleotides not matched to a gene: 7. The germline V gene has CDR1 SGHRS and CDR2 YFSETQ. This CDR3 spans 15 amino acids.

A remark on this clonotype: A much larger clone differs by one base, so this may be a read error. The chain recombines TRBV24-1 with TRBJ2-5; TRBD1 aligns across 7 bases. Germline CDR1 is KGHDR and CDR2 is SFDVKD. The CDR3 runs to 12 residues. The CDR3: CAIRDRQGTQYF. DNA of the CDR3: TGTGCCATTCGGGACAGACAAGGGACCCAGTACTTC.

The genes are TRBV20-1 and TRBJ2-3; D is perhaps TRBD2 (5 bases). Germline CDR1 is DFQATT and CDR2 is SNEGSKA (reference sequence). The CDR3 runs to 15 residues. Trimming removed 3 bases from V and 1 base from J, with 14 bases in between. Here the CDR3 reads CSASGGAAGTDTQYF. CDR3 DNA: TGCAGTGCTAGTGGAGGAGCAGCGGGCACAGATACGCAGTATTTT.

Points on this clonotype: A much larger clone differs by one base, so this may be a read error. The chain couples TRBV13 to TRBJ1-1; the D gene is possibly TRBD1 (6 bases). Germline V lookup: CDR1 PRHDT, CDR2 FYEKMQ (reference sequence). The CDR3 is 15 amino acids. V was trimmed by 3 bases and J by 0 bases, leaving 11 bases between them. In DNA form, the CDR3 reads TGTGCCAGCAGCTTGGGACATGGTATGAACACTGAAGCTTTCTTT. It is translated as CASSLGHGMNTEAFF.

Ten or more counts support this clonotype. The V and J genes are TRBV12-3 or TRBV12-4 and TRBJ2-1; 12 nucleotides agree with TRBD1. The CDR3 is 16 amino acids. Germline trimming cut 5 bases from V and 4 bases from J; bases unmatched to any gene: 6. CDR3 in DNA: TGTGCCAGCAGTCCCCGGGACAGGGGGCCGTACAATGAGCAGTTCTTC. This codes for CASSPRDRGPYNEQFF.

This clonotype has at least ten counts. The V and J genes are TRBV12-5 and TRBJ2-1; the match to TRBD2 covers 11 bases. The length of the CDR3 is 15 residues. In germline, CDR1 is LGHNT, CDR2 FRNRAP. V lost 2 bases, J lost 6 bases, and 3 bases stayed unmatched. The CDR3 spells CASGLTSGRTNEQFF. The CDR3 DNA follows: TGTGCTAGTGGTTTGACTAGCGGGAGAACCAATGAGCAGTTCTTC.

The CDR3 sequence is CASSPWPDSYEQYF. The CDR3 DNA follows: TGTGCCAGCAGCCCGTGGCCGGACTCCTACGAGCAGTACTTC. The chain joins TRBV14 to TRBJ2-7; D remains unclear. CDR1 and CDR2 from the germline V gene are SGHDN and FVKESK. Trimming took off 4 bases at V and 0 bases at J, with 10 bases between the two ends. The CDR3 totals 14 residues.

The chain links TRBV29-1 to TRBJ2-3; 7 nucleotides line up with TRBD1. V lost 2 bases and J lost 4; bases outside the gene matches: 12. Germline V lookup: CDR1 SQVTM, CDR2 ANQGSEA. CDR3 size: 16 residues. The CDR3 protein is CSVELGDRVIPDTQYF. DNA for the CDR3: TGCAGCGTTGAACTAGGAGACAGGGTAATTCCAGATACGCAGTATTTT.

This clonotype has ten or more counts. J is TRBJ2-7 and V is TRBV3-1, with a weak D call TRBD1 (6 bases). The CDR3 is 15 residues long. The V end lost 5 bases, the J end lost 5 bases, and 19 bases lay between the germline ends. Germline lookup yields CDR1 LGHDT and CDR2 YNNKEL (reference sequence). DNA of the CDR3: TGTGCCAGCAGCATTACTACCGGGACAATCCACGAGCAGTACTTC. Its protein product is CASSITTGTIHEQYF.

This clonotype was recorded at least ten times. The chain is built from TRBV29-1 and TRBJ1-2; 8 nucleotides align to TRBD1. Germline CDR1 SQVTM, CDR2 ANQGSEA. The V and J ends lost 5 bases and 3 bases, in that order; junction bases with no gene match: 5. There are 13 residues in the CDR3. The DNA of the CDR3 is TGCAGCGTTACAGGGGGAAAAGACTATGGCTACACCTTC. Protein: CSVTGGKDYGYTF.